The 20 T cell receptor beta chains below were found in one sample sequenced in a study of cytomegalovirus exposure and HLA in healthy donors. The PCR was carried out with 60 Vbeta primers and 13 Jbeta primers. Repertoires were generated with immunoSEQ multiplex PCR, while TCRdb's copy carries only in-frame clones and drops some. The table includes 200,000 to 250,000 clones, more than 75% detected once. The sample consisted of PBMCs. The receptors here all came from a human donor in good health.

The sample holds one count of this clone. The chain combines TRBV5-5 with TRBJ1-5; tentative D call: TRBD1 (6 bases). The CDR3 contains 16 residues. The ends were cut back, 0 bases at V and 5 bases at J, with 15 bases in the middle. The germline CDR1 and CDR2 sequences are SGHKS and YYEKEE (reference sequence). The CDR3: CASSLEPTGTYQPQHF. Here the CDR3 DNA reads TGTGCCAGCAGCTTGGAGCCTACAGGGACCTATCAGCCCCAGCATTTT.

The chain combines TRBV4-1 with TRBJ1-5; 8 positions match TRBD1. This CDR3 region has 15 residues. V was clipped by 5 bases and J by 1 base; unmatched bases: 4. Germline CDR1 and CDR2: MGHRA and YSYEKL. DNA of the CDR3: TGCGCCAGCAGCTTTCAGGGGGCGAGCAATCAGCCCCAGCATTTT. Translating it yields CASSFQGASNQPQHF.

This clone was recorded a few times. The J gene is TRBJ2-6, the V gene TRBV15; TRBD2 agrees at 7 bases. The CDR3 length is 16 residues. Trimming took 3 bases from V and 0 from J; bases not matched to a gene: 2. Germline CDR1 and CDR2: LNHNV and YYDKDF (reference sequence). CDR3: CATSRGEGSGANVLTF. CDR3 in DNA: TGTGCCACCAGCAGGGGGGAGGGCTCTGGGGCCAACGTCCTGACTTTC.

This chain joins TRBV5-1 and TRBJ2-3; D possibly corresponds to TRBD1 (5 bases). Germline V gene sequence: CDR1 SGHRS, CDR2 YFSETQ. Between the trimmed V and J ends, which lost 2 bases and 4 bases, there was a span of 11 bases. The CDR3 is 14 amino acids. CDR3 nucleotides: TGCGCCAGCAGCTTTGGGGCTGGCGCAGATACGCAGTATTTT. Protein sequence: CASSFGAGADTQYF.

The V and J genes are TRBV25-1 and TRBJ2-7; D is unresolved. V was clipped by 3 bases and J by 3 bases, with 3 bases between them. Looked up from germline, CDR1 is MGHDK and CDR2 is SYGVNS. CDR3 size: 11 residues. The CDR3 protein is CASSDYYEQYF. The CDR3 bases are TGTGCCAGCAGTGATTACTACGAGCAGTACTTC.

The CDR3: CASSEGQAEAFF. The CDR3 DNA sequence: TGTGCCAGCAGTGAAGGACAGGCTGAAGCTTTCTTT. The V and J genes are TRBV6-1 and TRBJ1-1; D is perhaps TRBD1 (6 bases). In germline, CDR1 is MNHNS, CDR2 SASEGT. The CDR3 consists of 12 residues. Trimming took off 1 base at V and 6 bases at J, with 6 bases between the two ends.

V and J are TRBV29-1 and TRBJ1-2; 10 bases align to TRBD1. Trimming at V came to 6 bases and at J to 8 bases, leaving 9 bases not matched to a gene. This CDR3 contains 13 residues. CDR1 SQVTM and CDR2 ANQGSEA come from the germline V gene. The CDR3 sequence: CSVDRGRVDGYTF. CDR3 bases: TGCAGCGTAGACAGGGGGCGCGTTGACGGCTACACCTTC.

The J gene is TRBJ2-3, the V gene TRBV28; weak D call: TRBD1 (6 bases). The germline V gene has CDR1 MDHEN and CDR2 SYDVKM. The germline V and J ends were trimmed by 3 bases and 2 bases, with 9 bases remaining between them. CDR3 size: 14 residues. In DNA, the CDR3 is TGTGCCAGCAGTTTCAGGGGCTCCACAGATACGCAGTATTTT. Translating it yields CASSFRGSTDTQYF.

The chain links TRBV6-5 to TRBJ2-3, with a possible D match to TRBD2 (5 bases). Trimming took 0 bases from V and 2 from J, leaving 9 bases between them. CDR3 length: 15 amino acids. The germline V gene encodes CDR1 MNHEY and CDR2 SVGAGI. CDR3 in amino acids: CASSYSWRATDTQYF. CDR3 bases: TGTGCCAGCAGTTACTCTTGGCGGGCCACAGATACGCAGTATTTT.

The chain links TRBV18 to TRBJ1-2; D is perhaps TRBD1 (6 bases). The length of the CDR3 is 16 residues. Germline CDR1 KGHSH, CDR2 LQKENI. V gave up 3 bases and J gave up 8 bases, with 22 bases separating them. The CDR3 nucleotides are TGTGCCAGCTCACCCTCTTCCGGGACAACGCGGAGAGGCTACACCTTC. Protein sequence: CASSPSSGTTRRGYTF.

This clone was seen just once. The rearrangement joins TRBV28 to TRBJ1-2, with 7 nucleotides matching TRBD1. CDR3 size: 14 residues. Germline CDR1 MDHEN, CDR2 SYDVKM. J gave up 8 bases and V 1 base, and 7 bases lay outside the gene matches. In nucleotides, the CDR3 is TGTGCCAGCAGTTTATCCTCAGGGGGGCGAGGCTACACCTTC. Its protein product is CASSLSSGGRGYTF.

This rearrangement joins TRBV28 to TRBJ2-7; TRBD1 matches at 9 bases. V gave up 4 bases and J gave up 5 bases; unmatched junction bases: 6. The CDR3 totals 14 residues. Per the germline V gene, CDR1 is MDHEN and CDR2 is SYDVKM. The CDR3 loop is CASSWTGTGHEQYF. As DNA, the CDR3 is TGTGCCAGCAGTTGGACCGGGACAGGGCACGAGCAGTACTTC. Together with reference TRBV28 and TRBJ2-7, the CDR3 gives the full variable domain: DVKVTQSSRYLVKRTGEKVFLECVQDMDHENMFWYRQDPGLGLRLIYFSYDVKMKEKGDIPEGYSVSREKKERFSLILESASTNQTSMYLCASSWTGTGHEQYFGPGTRLTVT.

The chain joins TRBV9 to TRBJ2-2; D might be TRBD2 (6 bases). Looked up from germline, CDR1 is SGDLS and CDR2 is YYNGEE. This CDR3 spans 16 amino acids. The V gene lost 0 bases and the J gene lost 4 bases, with 13 bases spanning the gap. The CDR3 DNA reads as TGTGCCAGCAGCGTAGGGTGGAGGGATGGCACCGGGGAGCTGTTTTTT. Translated, it gives CASSVGWRDGTGELFF. Drawing the rest from reference TRBV9 and TRBJ2-2, the complete variable domain is DSGVTQTPKHLITATGQRVTLRCSPRSGDLSVYWYQQSLDQGLQFLIQYYNGEERAKGNILERFSAQQFPDLHSELNLSSLELGDSALYFCASSVGWRDGTGELFFGEGSRLTVL.

The chain carries TRBV19 and TRBJ2-7, with no clear D. The CDR3 sequence is 13 residues long. The V end lost 3 bases, the J end lost 2 bases, and 8 bases lay between the germline ends. Germline V gives CDR1 LNHDA, CDR2 SQIVND (reference sequence). The CDR3 here is CASSIRVTYEQYF. CDR3 sequence (DNA): TGTGCCAGTAGTATTCGGGTAACCTACGAGCAGTACTTC.

The gene calls are TRBV6-6 and TRBJ2-7; TRBD1 aligns across 9 bases. J lost 3 bases, V lost 6 bases, and 9 bases had no gene match. The CDR3 contains 15 residues. The germline gives CDR1 MNHNY, CDR2 SVGAGI (reference sequence). The CDR3 reads CASSYRDRAGYEQYF. Written as DNA, the CDR3 is TGTGCCAGCAGCTACCGGGACAGGGCTGGCTACGAGCAGTACTTC.

The rearrangement links TRBV6-4 to TRBJ2-1; no definite D call. CDR1 MRHNA and CDR2 SNTAGT come from the germline V gene. The V end lost 4 bases, the J end lost 5 bases, and 9 bases lay between the germline ends. This CDR3 has 13 residues. The CDR3 sequence is CASSVELNNEQFF. CDR3 nucleotides: TGTGCCAGCAGTGTTGAACTTAACAATGAGCAGTTCTTC.

The CDR3 is CASSLDSGNTIYF. Written as DNA, the CDR3 is TGTGCCAGCAGCCTAGATTCAGGAAACACCATATATTTT. The chain joins TRBV5-6 to TRBJ1-3; D gene unclear. Germline V gene sequence: CDR1 SGHDT, CDR2 YYEEEE. The ends were cut back, 4 bases at V and 4 bases at J, with 9 bases in the middle. The CDR3 has 13 residues. The whole variable domain, remainder taken from reference TRBV5-6 and TRBJ1-3, is DAGVTQSPTHLIKTRGQQVTLRCSPKSGHDTVSWYQQALGQGPQFIFQYYEEEERQRGNFPDRFSGHQFPNYSSELNVNALLLGDSALYLCASSLDSGNTIYFGEGSWLTVV.

The chain uses TRBV4-1 and TRBJ2-2; TRBD1 aligns across 12 bases. The germline V gene encodes CDR1 MGHRA and CDR2 YSYEKL. V lost 1 base to trimming and J lost 8 bases; unmatched junction nucleotides: 11. The CDR3 covers 18 residues. CDR3 bases: TGCGCCAGCAGCCAAGCAAACACCGGGACAGGGGGCCGTGGGGAGCTGTTTTTT. This translates into CASSQANTGTGGRGELFF.

The chain is built from TRBV25-1 and TRBJ2-7; TRBD1 matches at 8 bases. The V gene's germline CDR1 is MGHDK and CDR2 SYGVNS. Trimming removed 4 bases from V and 1 base from J; junction bases left unmatched: 6. The CDR3 loop spans 15 amino acids. CDR3 nucleotides: TGTGCCAGCAGTGGTGGGACAGGACTGTCCTACGAGCAGTACTTC. The encoded protein is CASSGGTGLSYEQYF.

V is TRBV28 and J is TRBJ2-7; D is unresolved. Trimming took off 2 bases at V and 3 bases at J, with 8 bases between the two ends. Germline-derived CDR1 and CDR2 are MDHEN and SYDVKM. This CDR3 is built from 13 residues. The DNA for the CDR3 is TGTGCCAGCAGTTTAGCTCCTAACTACGAGCAGTACTTC. The encoded protein is CASSLAPNYEQYF. The full variable domain, rest sourced from reference TRBV28 and TRBJ2-7, is DVKVTQSSRYLVKRTGEKVFLECVQDMDHENMFWYRQDPGLGLRLIYFSYDVKMKEKGDIPEGYSVSREKKERFSLILESASTNQTSMYLCASSLAPNYEQYFGPGTRLTVT.